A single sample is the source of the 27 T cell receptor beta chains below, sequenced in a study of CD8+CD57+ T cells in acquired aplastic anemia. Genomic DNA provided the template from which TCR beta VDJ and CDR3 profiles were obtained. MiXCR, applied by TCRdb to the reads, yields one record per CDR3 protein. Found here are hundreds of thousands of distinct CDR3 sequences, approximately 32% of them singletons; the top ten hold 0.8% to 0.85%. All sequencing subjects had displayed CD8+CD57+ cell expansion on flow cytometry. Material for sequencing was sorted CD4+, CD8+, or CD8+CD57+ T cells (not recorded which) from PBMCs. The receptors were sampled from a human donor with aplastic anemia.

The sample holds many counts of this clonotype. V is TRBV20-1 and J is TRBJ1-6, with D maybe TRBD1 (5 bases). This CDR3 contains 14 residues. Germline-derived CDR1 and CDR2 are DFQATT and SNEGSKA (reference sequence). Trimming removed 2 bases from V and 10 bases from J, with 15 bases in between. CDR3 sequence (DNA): TGCAGTGCTAGAATTATCGGGGGAGCGTCACCCCTCCACTTT. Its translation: CSARIIGGASPLHF.

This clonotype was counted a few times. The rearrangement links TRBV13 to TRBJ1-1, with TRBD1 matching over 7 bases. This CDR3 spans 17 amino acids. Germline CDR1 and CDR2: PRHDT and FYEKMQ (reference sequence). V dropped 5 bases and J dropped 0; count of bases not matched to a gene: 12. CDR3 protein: CASSTTGRLDMNTEAFF. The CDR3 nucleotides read TGTGCCAGCAGCACGACAGGGAGGCTTGATATGAACACTGAAGCTTTCTTT.

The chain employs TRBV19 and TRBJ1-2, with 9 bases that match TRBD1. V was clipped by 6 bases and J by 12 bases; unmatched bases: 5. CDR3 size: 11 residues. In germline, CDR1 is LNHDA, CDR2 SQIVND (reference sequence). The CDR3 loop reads CASRPGQGDTF. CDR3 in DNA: TGTGCCAGTAGACCGGGACAGGGCGACACCTTC.

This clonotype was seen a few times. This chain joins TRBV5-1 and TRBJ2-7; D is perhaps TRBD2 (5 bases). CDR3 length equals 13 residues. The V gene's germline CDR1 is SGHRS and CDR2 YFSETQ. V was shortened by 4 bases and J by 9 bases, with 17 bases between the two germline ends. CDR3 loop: CASSAEGFSGQYF. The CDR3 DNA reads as TGCGCCAGCAGCGCTGAGGGCTTCTCAGGGCAGTACTTC.

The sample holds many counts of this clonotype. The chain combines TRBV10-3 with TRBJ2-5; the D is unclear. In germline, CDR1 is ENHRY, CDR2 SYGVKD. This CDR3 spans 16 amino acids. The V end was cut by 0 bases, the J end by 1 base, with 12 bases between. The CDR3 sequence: CAISESSFSSQETQYF. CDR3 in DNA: TGTGCCATCAGTGAGTCGTCATTTTCATCCCAAGAGACCCAGTACTTC.

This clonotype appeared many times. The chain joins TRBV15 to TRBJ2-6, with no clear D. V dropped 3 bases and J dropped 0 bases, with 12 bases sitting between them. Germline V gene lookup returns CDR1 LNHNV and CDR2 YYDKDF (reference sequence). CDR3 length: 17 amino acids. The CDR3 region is CATSRLAASSGANVLTF. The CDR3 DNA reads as TGTGCCACCAGCAGGCTTGCGGCAAGCTCTGGGGCCAACGTCCTGACTTTC.

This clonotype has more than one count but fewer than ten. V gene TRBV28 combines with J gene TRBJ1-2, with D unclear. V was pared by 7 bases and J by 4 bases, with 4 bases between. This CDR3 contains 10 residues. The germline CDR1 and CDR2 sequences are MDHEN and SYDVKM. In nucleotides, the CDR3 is TGTGCCAGCAACTCCTATGGCTACACCTTC. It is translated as CASNSYGYTF.

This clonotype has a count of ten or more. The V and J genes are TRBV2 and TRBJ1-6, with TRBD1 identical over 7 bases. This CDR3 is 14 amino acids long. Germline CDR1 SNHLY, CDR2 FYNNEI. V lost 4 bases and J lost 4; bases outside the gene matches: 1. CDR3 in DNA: TGTGCCAGCAGTGTGGGACAGTATAATTCACCCCTCCACTTT. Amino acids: CASSVGQYNSPLHF.

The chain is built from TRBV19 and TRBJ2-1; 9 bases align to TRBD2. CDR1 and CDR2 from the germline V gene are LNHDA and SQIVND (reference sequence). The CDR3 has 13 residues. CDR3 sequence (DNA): TGTGCTACCTCGCTAGCGGGGATCAATGAGCAGTTCTTC. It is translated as CATSLAGINEQFF.

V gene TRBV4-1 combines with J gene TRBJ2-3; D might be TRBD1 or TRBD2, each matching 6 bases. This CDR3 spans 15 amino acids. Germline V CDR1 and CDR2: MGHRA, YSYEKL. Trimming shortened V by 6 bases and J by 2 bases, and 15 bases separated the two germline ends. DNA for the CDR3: TGCGCCAGCAGGTATTCACCGGGGGCCACAGATACGCAGTATTTT. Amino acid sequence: CASRYSPGATDTQYF.

CDR3 DNA: TGTGCCAGCTCACCACCAGCGTGGGAAAGCACTGAAGCTTTCTTT. This translates into CASSPPAWESTEAFF. The V and J genes are TRBV25-1 and TRBJ1-1; D ambiguous. The CDR3 is made up of 15 amino acids. Trimming cost V 8 bases and J 4 bases, with 20 bases left between them. Per the germline V gene, CDR1 is MGHDK and CDR2 is SYGVNS.

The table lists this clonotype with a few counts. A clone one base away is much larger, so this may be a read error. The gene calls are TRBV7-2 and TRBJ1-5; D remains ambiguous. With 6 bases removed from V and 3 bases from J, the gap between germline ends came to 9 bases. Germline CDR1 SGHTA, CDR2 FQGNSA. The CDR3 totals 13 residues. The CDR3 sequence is CASSDGTNQPQHF. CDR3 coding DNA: TGTGCCAGCAGTGACGGAACCAATCAGCCCCAGCATTTT.

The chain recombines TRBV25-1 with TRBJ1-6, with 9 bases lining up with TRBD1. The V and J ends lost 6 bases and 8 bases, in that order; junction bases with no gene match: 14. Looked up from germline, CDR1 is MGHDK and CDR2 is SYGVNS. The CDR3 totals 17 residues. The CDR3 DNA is TGTGCCAGCAGCCGGGGACAGGGAGAAGTACGAGATTCACCCCTCCACTTT. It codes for CASSRGQGEVRDSPLHF.

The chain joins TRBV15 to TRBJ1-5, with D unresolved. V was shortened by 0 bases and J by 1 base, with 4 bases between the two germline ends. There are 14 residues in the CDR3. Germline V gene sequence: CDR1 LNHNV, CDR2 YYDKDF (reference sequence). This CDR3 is CATSRDDSNQPQHF. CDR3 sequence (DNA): TGTGCCACCAGCAGAGATGACAGCAATCAGCCCCAGCATTTT.

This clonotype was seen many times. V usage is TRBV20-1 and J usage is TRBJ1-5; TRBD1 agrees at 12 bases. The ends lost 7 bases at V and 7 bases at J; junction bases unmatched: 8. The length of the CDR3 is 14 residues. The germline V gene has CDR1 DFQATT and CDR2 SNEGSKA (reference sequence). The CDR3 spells CSGGTGGGGQPQHF. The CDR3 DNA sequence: TGCAGTGGAGGGACAGGGGGCGGTGGGCAGCCCCAGCATTTT.

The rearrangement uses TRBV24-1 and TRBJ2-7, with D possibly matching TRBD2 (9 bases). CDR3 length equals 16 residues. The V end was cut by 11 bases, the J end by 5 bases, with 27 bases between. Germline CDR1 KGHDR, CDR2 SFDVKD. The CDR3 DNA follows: TGTGCCAATAGCGGGGGATTTAGGACAGGGAGACACGAGCAGTACTTC. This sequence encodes CANSGGFRTGRHEQYF.

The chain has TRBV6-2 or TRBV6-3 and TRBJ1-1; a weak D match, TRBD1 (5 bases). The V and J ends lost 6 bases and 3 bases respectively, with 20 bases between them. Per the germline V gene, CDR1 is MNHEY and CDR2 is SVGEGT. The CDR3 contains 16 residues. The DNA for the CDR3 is TGTGCCAGCAGCTTCCCAGATGGGGGGGAGTACACTGAAGCTTTCTTT. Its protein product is CASSFPDGGEYTEAFF.

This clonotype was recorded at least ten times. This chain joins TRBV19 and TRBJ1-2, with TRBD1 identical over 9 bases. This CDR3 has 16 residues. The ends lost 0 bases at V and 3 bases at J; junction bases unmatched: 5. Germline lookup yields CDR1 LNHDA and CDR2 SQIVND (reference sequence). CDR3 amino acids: CASSIERDRADYGYTF. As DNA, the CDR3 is TGTGCCAGTAGTATAGAACGGGACAGGGCTGACTATGGCTACACCTTC.

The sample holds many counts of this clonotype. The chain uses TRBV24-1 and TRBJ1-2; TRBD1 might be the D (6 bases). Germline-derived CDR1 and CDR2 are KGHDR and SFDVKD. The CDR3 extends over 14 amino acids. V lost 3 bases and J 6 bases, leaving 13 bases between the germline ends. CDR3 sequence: CATSDPMYRDGYTF. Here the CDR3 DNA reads TGTGCCACCAGTGATCCAATGTACAGGGATGGCTACACCTTC.

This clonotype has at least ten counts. CDR3 in DNA: TGCAGCGTAGGCTCGGCGGGGGGGTCCTACAATGAGCAGTTCTTC. It translates to CSVGSAGGSYNEQFF. This rearrangement joins TRBV29-1 to TRBJ2-1; 9 bases are shared with TRBD2. The CDR3 is 15 residues long. Losses at the gene ends were 6 bases for V and 1 base for J; bases not matched to a gene: 7. Germline CDR1 is SQVTM and CDR2 is ANQGSEA.

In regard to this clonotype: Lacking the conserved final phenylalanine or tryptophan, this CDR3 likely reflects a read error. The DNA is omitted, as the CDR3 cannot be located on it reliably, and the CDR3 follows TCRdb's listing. The CDR3 loop reads CASSQDETVY. The V gene is TRBV25-1, the J gene TRBJ2-3; the table's TRBD1 call for D was not verified on the DNA. The CDR3 totals 10 residues, both ends included. The germline CDR1 and CDR2 sequences are MGHDK and SYGVNS.

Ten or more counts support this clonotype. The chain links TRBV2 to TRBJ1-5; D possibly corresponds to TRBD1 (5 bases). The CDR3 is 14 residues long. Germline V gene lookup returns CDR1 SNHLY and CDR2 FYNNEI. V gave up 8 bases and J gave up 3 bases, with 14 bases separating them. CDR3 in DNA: TGTGCCAGCTCGGCCCAGGGAAACAATCAGCCCCAGCATTTT. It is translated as CASSAQGNNQPQHF.

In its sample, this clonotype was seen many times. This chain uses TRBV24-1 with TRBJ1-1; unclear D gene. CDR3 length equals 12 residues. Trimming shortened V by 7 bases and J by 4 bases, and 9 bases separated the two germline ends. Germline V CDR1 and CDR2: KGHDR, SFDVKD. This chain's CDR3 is CATSIIGTEAFF. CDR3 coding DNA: TGTGCCACCAGCATAATTGGCACTGAAGCTTTCTTT.

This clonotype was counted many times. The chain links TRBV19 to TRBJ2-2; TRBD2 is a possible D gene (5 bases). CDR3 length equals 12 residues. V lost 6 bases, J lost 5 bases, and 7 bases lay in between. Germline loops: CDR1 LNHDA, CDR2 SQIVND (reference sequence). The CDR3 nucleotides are TGTGCCAGTAGACGGGGAACCGGGGAGCTGTTTTTT. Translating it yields CASRRGTGELFF.

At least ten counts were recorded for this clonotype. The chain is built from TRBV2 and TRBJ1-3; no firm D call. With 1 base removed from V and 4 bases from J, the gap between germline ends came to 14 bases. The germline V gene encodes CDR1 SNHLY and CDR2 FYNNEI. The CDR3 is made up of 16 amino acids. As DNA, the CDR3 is TGTGCCAGCAGTGAAGGCAGACTGATGCTCGGAAACACCATATATTTT. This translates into CASSEGRLMLGNTIYF.

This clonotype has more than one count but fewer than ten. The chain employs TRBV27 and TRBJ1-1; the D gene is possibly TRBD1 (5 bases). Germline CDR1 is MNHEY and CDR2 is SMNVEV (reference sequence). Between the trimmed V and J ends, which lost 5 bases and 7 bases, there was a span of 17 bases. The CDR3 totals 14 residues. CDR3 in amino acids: CASSNWDAADEAFF. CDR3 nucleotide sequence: TGTGCCAGCAGTAACTGGGACGCCGCTGATGAAGCTTTCTTT.

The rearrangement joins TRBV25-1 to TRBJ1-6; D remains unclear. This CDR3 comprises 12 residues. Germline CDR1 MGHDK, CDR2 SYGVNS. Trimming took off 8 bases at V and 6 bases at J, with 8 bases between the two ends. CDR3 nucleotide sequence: TGTGCCAGCTTGAACGGTAATTCACCCCTCCACTTT. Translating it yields CASLNGNSPLHF.